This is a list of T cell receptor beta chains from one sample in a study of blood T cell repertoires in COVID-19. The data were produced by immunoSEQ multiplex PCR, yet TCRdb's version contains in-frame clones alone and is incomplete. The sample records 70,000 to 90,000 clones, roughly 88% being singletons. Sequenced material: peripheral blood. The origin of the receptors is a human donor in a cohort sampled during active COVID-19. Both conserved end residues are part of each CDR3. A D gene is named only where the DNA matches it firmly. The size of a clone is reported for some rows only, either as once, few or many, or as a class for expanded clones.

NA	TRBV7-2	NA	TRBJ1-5	TGTGCCAGCAGCTTAGGGGCAGATCAGCCCCAGCATTTT	CASSLGADQPQHF
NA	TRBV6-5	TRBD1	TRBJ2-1	TGTGCCAGCAGGGTACAGGGGGCGAACTACAATGAGCAGTTCTTC	CASRVQGANYNEQFF
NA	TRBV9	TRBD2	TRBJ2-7	TGTGCCAGCAGCGTCTCTAGCGGGAGTATGTACGAGCAGTACTTC	CASSVSSGSMYEQYF
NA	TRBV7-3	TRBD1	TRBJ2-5	TGTGCCAGCAGCTCCTCCGGGACAGGGGGCTTGGAGACCCAGTACTTC	CASSSSGTGGLETQYF
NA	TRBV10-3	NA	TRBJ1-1	TGTGCCATCCGTGGGACTGTGAACACTGAAGCTTTCTTT	CAIRGTVNTEAFF
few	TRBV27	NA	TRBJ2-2	TGTGCCAGCAGTTCCCCCTGGGCCACCGGGGAGCTGTTTTTT	CASSSPWATGELFF
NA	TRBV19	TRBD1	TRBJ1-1	TGTGCCAGTAGACCCGGGACAGGGTTTGTGAACACTGAAGCTTTCTTT	CASRPGTGFVNTEAFF
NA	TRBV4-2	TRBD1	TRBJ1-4	TGTGCCAGCAGCCAGCCGGACAGGGGGCTAGGCGAACTGTTTTTT	CASSQPDRGLGELFF
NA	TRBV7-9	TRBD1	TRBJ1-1	TGTGCCAGCAGCTTAGGGCCCGGGACAGAACACACTGAAGCTTTCTTT	CASSLGPGTEHTEAFF
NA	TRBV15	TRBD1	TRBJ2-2	TGTGCCACCAGCAGATTAGGGACAGTAATAACCGGGGAGCTGTTTTTT	CATSRLGTVITGELFF
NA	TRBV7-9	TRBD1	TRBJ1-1	TGTGCCAGCAGCTTCGACAGGGCTGCTGAAGCTTTCTTT	CASSFDRAAEAFF
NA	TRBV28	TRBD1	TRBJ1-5	TGTGCCAGCAGGCGTGACAGGGGGCTCCTTCAGCCCCAGCATTTT	CASRRDRGLLQPQHF
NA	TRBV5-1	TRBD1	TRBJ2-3	TGCGCCAGCAGCGTCGGACAGGGGGCGACAGATACGCAGTATTTT	CASSVGQGATDTQYF
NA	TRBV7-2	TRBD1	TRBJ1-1	TGTGCCAGCACCAGAACACAGGGGACTGAAGCTTTCTTT	CASTRTQGTEAFF
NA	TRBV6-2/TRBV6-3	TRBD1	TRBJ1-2	TGTGCCAGCAGCACACTACAGGGGGCAAGCTATGGCTACACCTTC	CASSTLQGASYGYTF
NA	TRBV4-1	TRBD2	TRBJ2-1	TGCGCCAGCAGCCCCATAGCGGGAGGGCCGGGAAATGAGCAGTTCTTC	CASSPIAGGPGNEQFF
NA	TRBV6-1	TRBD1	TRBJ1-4	TGTGCCAGCAGTGAATGGACAGGGGGGGGTACGGAAAAACTGTTTTTT	CASSEWTGGGTEKLFF
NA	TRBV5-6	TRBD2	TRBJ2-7	TGTGCCAGCAGCTTGGGACTAGCGGGAGGTGTACCCTACGAGCAGTACTTC	CASSLGLAGGVPYEQYF
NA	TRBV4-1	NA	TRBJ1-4	TGCGCCAGCAGCCAACGACAGTCGGGAAAACTGTTTTTT	CASSQRQSGKLFF
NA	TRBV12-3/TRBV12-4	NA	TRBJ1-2	TGTGCCAGCCGGACAACCAACTATGGCTACACCTTC	CASRTTNYGYTF
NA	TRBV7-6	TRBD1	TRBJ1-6	TGTGCCAGCAGCTTATTGTACAGGGGCTGGTCACCCCTCCACTTT	CASSLLYRGWSPLHF
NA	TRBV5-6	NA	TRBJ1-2	TGTGCCAGCAGCTTGGACGGAGCTAAATATGGCTACACCTTC	CASSLDGAKYGYTF
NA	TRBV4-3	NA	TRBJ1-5	TGCGCCAGCAGCCAAGGAGAGAATCAGCCCCAGCATTTT	CASSQGENQPQHF
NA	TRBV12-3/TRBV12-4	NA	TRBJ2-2	TGTGCCAGCAGCGAGCTCGCGGCCGGGGAGCTGTTTTTT	CASSELAAGELFF
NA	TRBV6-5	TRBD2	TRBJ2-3	TGTGCCAGCAGTCTTAGCGGGGGGACCACAGATACGCAGTATTTT	CASSLSGGTTDTQYF
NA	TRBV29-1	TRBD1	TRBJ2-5	TGCAGCGTTAACACAGGGGGTTGGGAGACCCAGTACTTC	CSVNTGGWETQYF
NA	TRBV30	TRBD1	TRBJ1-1	TGTGCCTGGAGGGACAGGGCAGCCGGGGGCACTGAAGCTTTCTTT	CAWRDRAAGGTEAFF
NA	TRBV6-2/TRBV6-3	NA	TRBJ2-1	TGTGCCAGCAGTCAGCCGGTGGGCGGGCGTAATGAGCAGTTCTTC	CASSQPVGGRNEQFF
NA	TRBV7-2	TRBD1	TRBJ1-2	TGTGCCAGCAGCCGCAGGGACAGTTACTATGGCTACACCTTC	CASSRRDSYYGYTF
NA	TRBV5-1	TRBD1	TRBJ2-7	TGCGCCAGCAGCTTGGCTCCAGGGGGCTACGAGCAGTACTTC	CASSLAPGGYEQYF
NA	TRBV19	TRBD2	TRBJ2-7	TGTGCCAGTAGTATAAGGGAGGGCCTCCGTCCGTACTTC	CASSIREGLRPYF
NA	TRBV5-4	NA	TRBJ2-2	TGTGCCAGCAGCTTGGGTGCTAGCAAGAACACCGGGGAGCTGTTTTTT	CASSLGASKNTGELFF
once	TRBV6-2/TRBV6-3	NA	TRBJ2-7	TGTGCCAGCAGTTCCCCGGGCAGGGGAACCTACGAGCAGTACTTC	CASSSPGRGTYEQYF
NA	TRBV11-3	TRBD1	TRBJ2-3	TGTGCCAGCAGCCTGACAGGGAGCACAGATACGCAGTATTTT	CASSLTGSTDTQYF
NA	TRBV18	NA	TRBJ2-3	TGTGCCAGCTCACCACGGAGCAGTAGCACAGATACGCAGTATTTT	CASSPRSSSTDTQYF
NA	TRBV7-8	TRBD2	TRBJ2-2	TGTGCCAGCAGCCTCGGACTAGCGGGAGTGGGCGGGGAGCTGTTTTTT	CASSLGLAGVGGELFF
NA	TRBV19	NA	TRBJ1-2	TGTGCCAGTAACAGGGTCGGCTATGGCTACACCTTC	CASNRVGYGYTF
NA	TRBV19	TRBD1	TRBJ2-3	TGTGCCAGTAGTACAGGACAGGGGACAAGCACAGATACGCAGTATTTT	CASSTGQGTSTDTQYF
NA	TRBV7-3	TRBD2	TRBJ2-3	TGTGCCAGCAGCTCCAGCCCGGGGGGAGGCACAGATACGCAGTATTTT	CASSSSPGGGTDTQYF
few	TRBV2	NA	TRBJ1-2	TGTGCCAGCAACCCAGGGGTCTATGGCTACACCTTC	CASNPGVYGYTF
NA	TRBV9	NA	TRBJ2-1	TGTGCCAGCAGCGCGCTTAGCGGACACTCCAATGAGCAGTTCTTC	CASSALSGHSNEQFF
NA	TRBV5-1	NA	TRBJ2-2	TGCGCCAGCAGCTTGTTGGGGCACAACACCGGGGAGCTGTTTTTT	CASSLLGHNTGELFF